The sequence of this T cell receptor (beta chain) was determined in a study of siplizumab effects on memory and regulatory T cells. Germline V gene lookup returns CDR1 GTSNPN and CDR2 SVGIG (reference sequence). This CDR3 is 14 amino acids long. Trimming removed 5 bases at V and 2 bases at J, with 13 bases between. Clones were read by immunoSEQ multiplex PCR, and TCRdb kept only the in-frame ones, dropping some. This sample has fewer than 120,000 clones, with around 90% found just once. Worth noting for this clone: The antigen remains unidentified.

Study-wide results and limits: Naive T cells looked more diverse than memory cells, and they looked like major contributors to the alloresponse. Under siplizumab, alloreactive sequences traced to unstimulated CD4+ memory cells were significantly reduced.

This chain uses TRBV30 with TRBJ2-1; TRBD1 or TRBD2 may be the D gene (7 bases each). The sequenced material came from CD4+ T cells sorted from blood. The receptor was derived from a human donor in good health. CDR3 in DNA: TGTGCCTGGGGGAGGGGGCTCCCCTACAATGAGCAGTTCTTC. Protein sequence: CAWGRGLPYNEQFF.